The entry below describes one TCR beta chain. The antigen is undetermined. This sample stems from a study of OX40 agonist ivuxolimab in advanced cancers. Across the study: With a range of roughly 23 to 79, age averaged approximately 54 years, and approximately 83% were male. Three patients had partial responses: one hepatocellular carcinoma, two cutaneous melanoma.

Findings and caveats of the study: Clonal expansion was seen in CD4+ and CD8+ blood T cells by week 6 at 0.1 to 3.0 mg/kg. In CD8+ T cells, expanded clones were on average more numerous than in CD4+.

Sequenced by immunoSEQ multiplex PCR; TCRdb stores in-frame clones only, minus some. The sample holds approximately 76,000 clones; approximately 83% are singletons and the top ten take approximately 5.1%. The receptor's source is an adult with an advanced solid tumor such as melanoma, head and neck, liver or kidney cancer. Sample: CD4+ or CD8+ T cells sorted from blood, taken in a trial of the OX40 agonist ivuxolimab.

For the CDR3, the DNA is TGTGCCAGTAGTATCGACTTCCAAGAGACCCAGTACTTC. Encoded protein: CASSIDFQETQYF. The J gene is TRBJ2-5, the V gene TRBV19; D is undetermined. CDR1 and CDR2 (germline): LNHDA, SQIVND (reference sequence). Trimming removed 3 bases at V and 1 base at J, with 6 bases between. The CDR3 totals 13 residues.